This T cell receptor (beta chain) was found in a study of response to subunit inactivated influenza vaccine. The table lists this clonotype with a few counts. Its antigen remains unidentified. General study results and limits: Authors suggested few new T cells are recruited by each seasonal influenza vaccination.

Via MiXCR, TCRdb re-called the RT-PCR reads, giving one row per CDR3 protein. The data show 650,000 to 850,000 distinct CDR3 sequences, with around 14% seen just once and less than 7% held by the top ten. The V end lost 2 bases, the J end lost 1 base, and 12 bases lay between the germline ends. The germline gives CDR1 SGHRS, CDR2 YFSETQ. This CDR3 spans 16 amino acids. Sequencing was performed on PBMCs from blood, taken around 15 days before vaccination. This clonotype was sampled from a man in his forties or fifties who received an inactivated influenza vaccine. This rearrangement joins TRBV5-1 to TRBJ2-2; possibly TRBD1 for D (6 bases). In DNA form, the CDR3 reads TGCGCCAGCAGCTTAAAATCGGGACAGAACACCGGGGAGCTGTTTTTT. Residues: CASSLKSGQNTGELFF.